What follows are 10 T cell receptor beta chains derived from one specimen sequenced in a study of response to subunit inactivated influenza vaccine. TCRdb reprocessed the RT-PCR reads via MiXCR and lists one record per CDR3 protein. The sample lists some 500,000 distinct CDR3 sequences; about 25% were seen once. Sequencing was performed on CD4+ T cells sorted from PBMCs, taken 5 to 6 days after vaccination. The receptors stem from a man in his fifties who received an inactivated influenza vaccine.

The V and J genes are TRBV5-1 and TRBJ2-2; D is ambiguous. The V gene lost 4 bases and the J gene lost 4 bases, with 14 bases spanning the gap. Germline V lookup: CDR1 SGHRS, CDR2 YFSETQ. The CDR3 extends over 15 amino acids. The CDR3 DNA follows: TGCGCCAGCAGCCCGGAACATGGTGGCACCGGGGAGCTGTTTTTT. Protein: CASSPEHGGTGELFF.

The sample holds a few counts of this clonotype. The V and J genes are TRBV4-2 and TRBJ2-7, with D hard to call. The CDR3 is 11 residues long. With 1 base removed from V and 7 bases from J, the gap between germline ends came to 5 bases. Germline CDR1 reads LGHNA; CDR2 reads YNFKEQ. The CDR3 nucleotides are TGTGCCAGCAGCCAAGCAGAGGAGCAGTACTTC. This sequence encodes CASSQAEEQYF.

This chain uses TRBV20-1 with TRBJ2-7, with D hard to call. This CDR3 region has 13 residues. Looked up from germline, CDR1 is DFQATT and CDR2 is SNEGSKA (reference sequence). Trimming pared 0 bases from V and 6 bases from J, leaving 12 bases between. The CDR3 bases are TGCAGTGCTAGAGATGAGCAGGATCGCGAGCAGTACTTC. Translation: CSARDEQDREQYF.

The V gene is TRBV7-2, the J gene TRBJ2-7, with no clear D. The germline CDR1 and CDR2 sequences are SGHTA and FQGNSA. Deletions cut 4 bases from V and 3 bases from J, with 13 bases between. There are 14 residues in the CDR3. The CDR3 region is CASSSRAGFYEQYF. The CDR3 DNA reads TGTGCCAGCAGCTCCCGAGCTGGATTCTACGAGCAGTACTTC.

The CDR3 is CSVNLAGAHTQYF. The CDR3 nucleotides are TGCAGTGTTAACCTAGCGGGGGCACATACGCAGTATTTT. The V gene is TRBV20-1, the J gene TRBJ2-3, with 10 bases aligning to TRBD2. J lost 7 bases, V lost 7 bases, and 8 bases had no gene match. The CDR3 is 13 amino acids. CDR1 and CDR2 from the germline V gene are DFQATT and SNEGSKA (reference sequence).

The table lists this clonotype with a few counts. The V call is TRBV20-1, the J call TRBJ2-7; D is perhaps TRBD1 (6 bases). V was pared by 7 bases and J by 2 bases, with 12 bases between. This CDR3 region has 12 residues. Germline values: CDR1 DFQATT, CDR2 SNEGSKA (reference sequence). The CDR3 is CSGHRETYEQYF. The CDR3 DNA sequence: TGCAGTGGGCACAGGGAAACCTACGAGCAGTACTTC.

The gene calls are TRBV20-1 and TRBJ1-1, with a possible D match to TRBD1 (5 bases). Per germline, CDR1 DFQATT and CDR2 SNEGSKA (reference sequence). Trimming removed 6 bases from V and 2 bases from J, with 13 bases in between. The CDR3 spans 13 residues. The DNA for the CDR3 is TGCAGTGCCGTAGACAGCACCAACACTGAAGCTTTCTTT. It translates to CSAVDSTNTEAFF.

The chain joins TRBV30 to TRBJ2-2; D might be TRBD2 (6 bases). V was clipped by 2 bases and J by 5 bases, with 9 bases between them. This CDR3 region has 13 residues. Germline V gene sequence: CDR1 GTSNPN, CDR2 SVGIG (reference sequence). The DNA for the CDR3 is TGTGCCTGGAGTCGCCGGGGGACCGGGGAGCTGTTTTTT. This sequence encodes CAWSRRGTGELFF. The entire variable domain, with the rest obtained from reference TRBV30 and TRBJ2-2, is as follows: SQTIHQWPATLVQPVGSPLSLECTVEGTSNPNLYWYRQAAGRGLQLLFYSVGIGQISSEVPQNLSASRPQDRQFILSSKKLLLSDSGFYLCAWSRRGTGELFFGEGSRLTVL.

V usage is TRBV6-6 and J usage is TRBJ2-7; tentatively, D is TRBD1 (6 bases). CDR3 length equals 12 residues. The V and J ends lost 5 bases and 3 bases respectively, with 8 bases between them. Germline CDR1 and CDR2: MNHNY and SVGAGI (reference sequence). The CDR3 loop reads CASSTGHYEQYF. CDR3 in DNA: TGTGCCAGCAGTACAGGGCACTACGAGCAGTACTTC.

This chain uses TRBV28 with TRBJ2-1; no firm D call. Trimming pared 5 bases from V and 9 bases from J, leaving 8 bases between. Germline V gives CDR1 MDHEN, CDR2 SYDVKM. CDR3 length equals 11 residues. The CDR3 sequence is CASSKVAEQFF. CDR3 DNA sequence: TGTGCCAGCAGTAAGGTGGCTGAGCAGTTCTTC.